The clone carrying this T cell receptor (beta chain) was seen a few times. Expressed TCRB transcripts were sequenced because the isolated RNA had all been reverse transcribed beforehand. Clones were read by immunoSEQ multiplex PCR, and TCRdb kept only the in-frame ones, dropping some. The data show approximately 330,000 clones, roughly 9.6% seen once. These data belong to a study of beta chain features in type 1 diabetes. This sequence was found in a woman in her thirties in good health. The material sequenced was naive CD4+ T cells from blood.

The CDR3 DNA sequence: TGTGCCAGCAGTGAAGCGCTAGGGGTTCAGCCCCAGCATTTT. As protein: CASSEALGVQPQHF. This chain joins TRBV2 and TRBJ1-5, with a tentative D call TRBD1 (5 bases). CDR1 and CDR2 from the germline V gene are SNHLY and FYNNEI. V lost 0 bases, J lost 6 bases, and 9 bases lay in between. This CDR3 contains 14 residues.